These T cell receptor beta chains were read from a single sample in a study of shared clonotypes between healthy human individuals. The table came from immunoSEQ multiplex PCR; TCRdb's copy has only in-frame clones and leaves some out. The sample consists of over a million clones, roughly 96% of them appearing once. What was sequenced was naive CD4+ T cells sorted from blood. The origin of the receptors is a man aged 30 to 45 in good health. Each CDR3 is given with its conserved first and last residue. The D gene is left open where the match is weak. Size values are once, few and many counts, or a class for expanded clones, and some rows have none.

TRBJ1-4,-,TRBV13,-,CASSLRTINEKLFF,TGTGCCAGCAGCTTAAGGACTATCAATGAAAAACTGTTTTTT
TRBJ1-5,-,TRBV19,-,CASSTRTDSNQPQHF,TGTGCCAGTAGTACCCGGACAGATAGCAATCAGCCCCAGCATTTT
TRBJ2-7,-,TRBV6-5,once,CASSYTTGTYEQYF,TGTGCCAGCAGTTATACCACAGGGACCTACGAGCAGTACTTC
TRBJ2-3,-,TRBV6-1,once,CAGARGGDTQYF,TGTGCCGGAGCGAGGGGCGGGGATACGCAGTATTTT
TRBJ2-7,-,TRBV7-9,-,CASSLGGTYYEQYF,TGTGCCAGCAGCTTAGGTGGCACCTACTACGAGCAGTACTTC
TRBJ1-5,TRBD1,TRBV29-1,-,CSVATRGLQPQHF,TGCAGCGTTGCCACCAGGGGGCTTCAGCCCCAGCATTTT
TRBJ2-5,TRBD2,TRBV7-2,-,CASRRSSGSPETQYF,TGTGCCAGCAGACGATCTAGCGGGAGCCCAGAGACCCAGTACTTC
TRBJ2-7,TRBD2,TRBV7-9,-,CASSLRPGGGPPSYEQYF,TGTGCCAGCAGCTTAAGGCCGGGGGGAGGGCCCCCCTCCTACGAGCAGTACTTC
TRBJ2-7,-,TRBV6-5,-,CASSYSSTLYEQYF,TGTGCCAGCAGTTACTCCTCGACCTTGTACGAGCAGTACTTC
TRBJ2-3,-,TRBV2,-,CASHLLGADTQYF,TGTGCCAGCCACCTACTTGGGGCAGATACGCAGTATTTT
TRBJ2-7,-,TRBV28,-,CASTLGVHEQYF,TGTGCCAGCACACTTGGGGTCCACGAGCAGTACTTC
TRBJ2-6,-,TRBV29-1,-,CSVESGPGLNSGANVLTF,TGCAGCGTTGAATCGGGACCGGGACTGAACTCTGGGGCCAACGTCCTGACTTTC
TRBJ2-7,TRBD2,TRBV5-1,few,CASSFELAGSYEQYF,TGCGCCAGCAGCTTCGAACTAGCGGGGTCCTACGAGCAGTACTTC
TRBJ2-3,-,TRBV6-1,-,CASSVVESDTQYF,TGTGCCAGCAGTGTAGTAGAATCAGATACGCAGTATTTT
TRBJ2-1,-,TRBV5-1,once,CASSLTGTTHEQFF,TGCGCCAGCAGCTTGACCGGGACGACGCATGAGCAGTTCTTC
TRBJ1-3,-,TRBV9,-,CASSVEGGAGNTIYF,TGTGCCAGCAGCGTAGAGGGGGGAGCTGGAAACACCATATATTTT
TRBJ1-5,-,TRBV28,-,CASWGQDGRNSNQPQHF,TGTGCCAGCTGGGGCCAAGACGGACGGAATAGCAATCAGCCCCAGCATTTT
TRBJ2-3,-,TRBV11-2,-,CASSSIKGLRDLTDTQYF,TGTGCCAGCAGCTCAATCAAGGGCTTGCGGGACCTCACAGATACGCAGTATTTT
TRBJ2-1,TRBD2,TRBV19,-,CASSKTSGGPREQFF,TGTGCCAGTAGTAAGACTAGCGGGGGGCCTAGGGAGCAGTTCTTC
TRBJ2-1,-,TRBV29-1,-,CSVEPGGLYNEQFF,TGCAGCGTTGAACCCGGGGGGCTTTACAATGAGCAGTTCTTC
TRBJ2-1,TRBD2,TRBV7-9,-,CASSPGTSNYNEQFF,TGTGCCAGCAGCCCCGGGACTAGCAACTACAATGAGCAGTTCTTC
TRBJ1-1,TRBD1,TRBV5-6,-,CASSLRGQTNTEAFF,TGTGCCAGCAGCTTGCGGGGACAGACGAACACTGAAGCTTTCTTT
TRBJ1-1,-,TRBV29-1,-,CSSMTDNTEAFF,TGCAGCAGCATGACCGATAACACTGAAGCTTTCTTT
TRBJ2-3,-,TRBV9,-,CASSVRLPDTQYF,TGTGCCAGCAGCGTCCGTCTCCCGGATACGCAGTATTTT
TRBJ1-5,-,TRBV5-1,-,CASSLGGGNQPQHF,TGCGCCAGCAGCTTGGGTGGGGGAAATCAGCCCCAGCATTTT
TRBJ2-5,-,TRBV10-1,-,CASSDGRRVETQYF,TGCGCCAGCAGTGACGGAAGGAGGGTTGAGACCCAGTACTTC
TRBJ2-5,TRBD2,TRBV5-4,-,CASSPATSQTQYF,TGTGCCAGCAGCCCCGCGACTAGCCAGACCCAGTACTTC
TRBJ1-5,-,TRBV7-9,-,CASNTLNQPQHF,TGTGCCAGCAACACCCTAAATCAGCCCCAGCATTTT
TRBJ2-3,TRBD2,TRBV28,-,CASSSLAGGTDTQYF,TGTGCCAGCAGTTCCCTAGCGGGGGGCACAGATACGCAGTATTTT
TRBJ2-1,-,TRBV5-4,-,CASSLDGSYNEQFF,TGTGCCAGCAGCTTGGATGGCTCCTACAATGAGCAGTTCTTC
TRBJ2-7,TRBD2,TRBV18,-,CASSKTSGRAYEQYF,TGTGCCAGCTCAAAGACTAGCGGGAGAGCCTACGAGCAGTACTTC
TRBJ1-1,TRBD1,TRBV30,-,CAWLQGAEAFF,TGTGCCTGGCTTCAGGGGGCGGAAGCTTTCTTT
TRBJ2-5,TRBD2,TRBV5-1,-,CASSPTAGVGETQYF,TGCGCCAGCAGCCCCACAGCGGGAGTCGGGGAGACCCAGTACTTC
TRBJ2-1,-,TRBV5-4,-,CASRLELYAPNEQFF,TGTGCCAGCAGACTCGAACTCTACGCCCCCAATGAGCAGTTCTTC
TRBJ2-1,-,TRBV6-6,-,CAPKGQGYNEQFF,TGTGCCCCCAAGGGGCAGGGGTACAATGAGCAGTTCTTC
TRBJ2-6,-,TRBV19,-,CASALVPSGANVLTF,TGTGCCAGCGCGCTAGTCCCATCTGGGGCCAACGTCCTGACTTTC
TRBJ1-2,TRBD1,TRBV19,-,CASRTRGQDGYTF,TGTGCCAGTAGAACCCGGGGACAGGATGGCTACACCTTC
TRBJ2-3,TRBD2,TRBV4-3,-,CASSQEQPAAGGITDTQYF,TGCGCCAGCAGCCAAGAGCAGCCGGCAGCGGGAGGGATCACAGATACGCAGTATTTT
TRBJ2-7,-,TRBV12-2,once,CASRLLWDTYEQYF,TGTGCAAGTCGCTTACTTTGGGATACCTACGAGCAGTACTTC
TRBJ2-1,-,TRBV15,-,CATSREFSGNEQFF,TGTGCCACCAGCAGAGAGTTTTCCGGCAATGAGCAGTTCTTC
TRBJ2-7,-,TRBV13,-,CASSFRDSVEQYF,TGTGCCAGCAGCTTCCGGGACTCAGTGGAGCAGTACTTC
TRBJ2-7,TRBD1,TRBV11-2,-,CASSLRLGQGEQYF,TGTGCCAGCAGCTTAAGGCTTGGACAGGGCGAGCAGTACTTC
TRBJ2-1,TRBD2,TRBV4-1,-,CASSQVSGRFNEQFF,TGCGCCAGCAGCCAAGTGAGCGGGAGATTTAATGAGCAGTTCTTC
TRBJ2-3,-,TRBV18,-,CASSPIPQGADTQYF,TGTGCCAGCTCACCAATTCCGCAGGGCGCAGATACGCAGTATTTT
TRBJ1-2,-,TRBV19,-,CATRTVYGYTF,TGTGCCACCCGGACAGTCTATGGCTACACCTTC
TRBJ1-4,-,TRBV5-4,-,CASSSRGVVEKLFF,TGTGCCAGCAGCTCTAGAGGGGTCGTTGAAAAACTGTTTTTT
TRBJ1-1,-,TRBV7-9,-,CASSNLQLVEAFF,TGTGCCAGCAGCAACCTCCAGCTGGTTGAAGCTTTCTTT
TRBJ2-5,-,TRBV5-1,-,CASSWDVGVTQYF,TGCGCCAGCAGCTGGGACGTAGGAGTGACCCAGTACTTC
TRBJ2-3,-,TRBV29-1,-,CSVVQGHLTDTQYF,TGCAGCGTTGTTCAGGGACACCTCACAGATACGCAGTATTTT
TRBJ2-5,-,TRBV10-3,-,CAISEEGLTQYF,TGTGCCATCAGTGAGGAGGGGTTGACCCAGTACTTC
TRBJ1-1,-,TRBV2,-,CASSPVVKIAEAFF,TGTGCCAGCAGCCCCGTAGTTAAAATCGCTGAAGCTTTCTTT
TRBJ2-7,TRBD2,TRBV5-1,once,CASSPGLAGGPRNEQYF,TGCGCCAGCAGCCCGGGACTAGCGGGAGGGCCTAGGAACGAGCAGTACTTC
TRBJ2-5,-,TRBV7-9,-,CASSLAVGSTKETQYF,TGTGCCAGCAGCTTAGCAGTAGGCTCCACAAAAGAGACCCAGTACTTC
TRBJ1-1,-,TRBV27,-,CASSSANRITEAFF,TGTGCCAGCAGTTCCGCTAATAGGATCACTGAAGCTTTCTTT
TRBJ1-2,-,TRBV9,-,CASSVGSLDGYTF,TGTGCCAGCAGCGTAGGGTCTTTGGATGGCTACACCTTC
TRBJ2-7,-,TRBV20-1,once,CSAQRSYEQYF,TGCAGTGCCCAACGAAGCTACGAGCAGTACTTC
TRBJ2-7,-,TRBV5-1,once,CASSSGNEQYF,TGCGCCAGCAGCTCGGGGAACGAGCAGTACTTC